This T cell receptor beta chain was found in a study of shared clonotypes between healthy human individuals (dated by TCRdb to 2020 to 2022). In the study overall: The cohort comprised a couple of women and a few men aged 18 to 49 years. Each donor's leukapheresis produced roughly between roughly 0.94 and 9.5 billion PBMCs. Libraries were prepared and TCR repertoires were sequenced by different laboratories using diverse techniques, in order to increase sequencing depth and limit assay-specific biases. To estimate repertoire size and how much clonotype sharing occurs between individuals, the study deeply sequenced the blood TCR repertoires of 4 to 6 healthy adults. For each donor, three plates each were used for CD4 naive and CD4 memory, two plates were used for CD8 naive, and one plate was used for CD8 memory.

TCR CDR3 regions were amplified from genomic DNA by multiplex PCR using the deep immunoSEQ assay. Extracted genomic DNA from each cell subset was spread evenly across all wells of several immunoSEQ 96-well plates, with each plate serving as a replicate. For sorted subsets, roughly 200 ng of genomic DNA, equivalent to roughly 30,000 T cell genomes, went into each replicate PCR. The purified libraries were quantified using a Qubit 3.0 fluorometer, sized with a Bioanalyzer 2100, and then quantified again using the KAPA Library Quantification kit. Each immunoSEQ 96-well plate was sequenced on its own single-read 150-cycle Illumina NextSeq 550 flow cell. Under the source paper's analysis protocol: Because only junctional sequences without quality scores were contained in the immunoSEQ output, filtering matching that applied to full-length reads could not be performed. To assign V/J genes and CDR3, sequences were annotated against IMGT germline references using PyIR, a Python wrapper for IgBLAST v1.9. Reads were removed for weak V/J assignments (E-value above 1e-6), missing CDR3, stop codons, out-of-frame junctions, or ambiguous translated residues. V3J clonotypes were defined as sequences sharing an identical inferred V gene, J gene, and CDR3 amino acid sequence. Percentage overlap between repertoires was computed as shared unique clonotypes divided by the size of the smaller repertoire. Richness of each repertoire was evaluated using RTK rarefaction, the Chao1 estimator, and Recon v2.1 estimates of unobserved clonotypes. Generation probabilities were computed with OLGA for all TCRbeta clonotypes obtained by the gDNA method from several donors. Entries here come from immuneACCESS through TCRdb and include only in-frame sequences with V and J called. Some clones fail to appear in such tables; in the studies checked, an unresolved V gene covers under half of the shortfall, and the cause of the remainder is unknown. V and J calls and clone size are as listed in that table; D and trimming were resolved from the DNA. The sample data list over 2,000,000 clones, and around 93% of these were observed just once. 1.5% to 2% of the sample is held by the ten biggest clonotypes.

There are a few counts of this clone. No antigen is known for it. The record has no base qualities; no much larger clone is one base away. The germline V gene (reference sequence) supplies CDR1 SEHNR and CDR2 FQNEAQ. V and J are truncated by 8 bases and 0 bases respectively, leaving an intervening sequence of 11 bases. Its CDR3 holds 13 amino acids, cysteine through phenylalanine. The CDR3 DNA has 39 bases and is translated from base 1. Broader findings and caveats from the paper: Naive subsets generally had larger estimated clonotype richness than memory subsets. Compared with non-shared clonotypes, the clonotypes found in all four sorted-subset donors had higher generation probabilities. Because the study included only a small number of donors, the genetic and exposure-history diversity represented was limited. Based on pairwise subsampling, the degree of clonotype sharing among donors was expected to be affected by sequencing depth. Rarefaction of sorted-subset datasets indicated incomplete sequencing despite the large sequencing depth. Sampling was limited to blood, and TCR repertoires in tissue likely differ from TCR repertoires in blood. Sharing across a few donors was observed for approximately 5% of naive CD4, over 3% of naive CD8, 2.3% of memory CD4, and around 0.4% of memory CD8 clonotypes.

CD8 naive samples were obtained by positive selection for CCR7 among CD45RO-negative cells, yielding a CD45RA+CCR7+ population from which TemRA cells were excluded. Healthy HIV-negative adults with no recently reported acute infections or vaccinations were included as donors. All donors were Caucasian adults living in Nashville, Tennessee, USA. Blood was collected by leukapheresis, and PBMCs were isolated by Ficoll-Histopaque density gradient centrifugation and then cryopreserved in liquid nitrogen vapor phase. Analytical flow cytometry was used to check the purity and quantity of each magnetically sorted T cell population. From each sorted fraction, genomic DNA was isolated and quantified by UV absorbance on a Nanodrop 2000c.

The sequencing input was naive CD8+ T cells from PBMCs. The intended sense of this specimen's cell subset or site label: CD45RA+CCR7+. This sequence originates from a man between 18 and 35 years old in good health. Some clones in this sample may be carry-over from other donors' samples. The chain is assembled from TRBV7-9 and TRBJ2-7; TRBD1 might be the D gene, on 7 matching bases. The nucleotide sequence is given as TGTGCCAGCGGGCAGGGGGGCTCCTACGAGCAGTACTTC. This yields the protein CASGQGGSYEQYF.